Following are 17 T cell receptor beta chains from one sample sequenced in a study of CD8+CD57+ T cells in acquired aplastic anemia. TCR beta VDJ and CDR3 were profiled, and genomic DNA was the template. TCRdb processed the reads anew with MiXCR; each CDR3 protein has one entry. The sample holds 400,000 to 500,000 distinct CDR3 sequences, 65% to 80% seen once. Sequencing input: sorted CD4+, CD8+, or CD8+CD57+ T cells (not recorded which) from PBMCs. These receptors came from a human donor in good health, serving as a control.

This clonotype was detected a few times. The chain joins TRBV19 to TRBJ2-3; D unresolved. This CDR3 contains 12 residues. V was shortened by 6 bases and J by 0 bases, with 4 bases between the two germline ends. Per germline, CDR1 LNHDA and CDR2 SQIVND (reference sequence). CDR3 loop: CASRGSTDTQYF. CDR3 in DNA: TGTGCCAGTAGAGGCAGCACAGATACGCAGTATTTT.

On this clonotype itself: One junction end does not reproduce the germline sequence, and a read error may be involved. CDR3 nucleotide sequence: TGTGCCAGCAGCTCGGGGGGATCTGTGACCGACTTT. Its protein product is CASSSGGSVTDF. This chain uses TRBV7-3 with TRBJ1-6; D possibly corresponds to TRBD1 (5 bases). Germline CDR1 is SGHTA and CDR2 is FQGTGA. This CDR3 is built from 12 residues.

This clonotype was counted once. One junction end does not reproduce the germline sequence, and a read error may be involved. The chain joins TRBV7-8 to TRBJ2-7; D is ambiguous. The CDR3 runs 14 residues. CDR1 SGHVS and CDR2 FQNEAQ come from the germline V gene. The CDR3 here is CASSLRLAEHNEQF. In nucleotides, the CDR3 is TGTGCCAGCAGCTTGAGGTTGGCAGAGCACAATGAGCAGTTC.

V usage is TRBV5-8 and J usage is TRBJ2-5; 8 bases line up with TRBD2. CDR3 length: 15 residues. Losses at the gene ends were 5 bases for V and 1 base for J; bases not matched to a gene: 7. The germline V gene encodes CDR1 SGHTS and CDR2 YDEGEE. The CDR3 region has the DNA TGTGCCAGCAGTCCCGGGAGGGGACTCCAAGAGACCCAGTACTTC. It is translated as CASSPGRGLQETQYF.

Many counts were recorded for this clonotype. The chain uses TRBV5-1 and TRBJ1-1; no clear D gene. Trimming cost V 4 bases and J 0 bases, with 7 bases left between them. The CDR3 loop spans 13 amino acids. Germline lookup yields CDR1 SGHRS and CDR2 YFSETQ. In nucleotides, the CDR3 is TGCGCCAGCAGCCCGGGCATGAACACTGAAGCTTTCTTT. Amino acid sequence: CASSPGMNTEAFF. Full variable domain (rest looked up from reference TRBV5-1 and TRBJ1-1): KAGVTQTPRYLIKTRGQQVTLSCSPISGHRSVSWYQQTPGQGLQFLFEYFSETQRNKGNFPGRFSGRQFSNSRSEMNVSTLELGDSALYLCASSPGMNTEAFFGQGTRLTVV.

The chain uses TRBV7-2 and TRBJ1-6; no reliable D call. V was cut by 3 bases and J by 18 bases, with 24 bases left in between. The germline V gene encodes CDR1 SGHTA and CDR2 FQGNSA. CDR3 length equals 15 residues. CDR3: CASSFRQAQTGYTHF. DNA for the CDR3: TGTGCCAGCAGCTTTAGACAAGCTCAGACTGGCTACACCCACTTT. Drawing the rest from reference TRBV7-2 and TRBJ1-6, the complete variable domain is GAGVSQSPSNKVTEKGKDVELRCDPISGHTALYWYRQSLGQGLEFLIYFQGNSAPDKSGLPSDRFSAERTGGSVSTLTIQRTQQEDSAVYLCASSFRQAQTGYTHFGNGTRLTVT.

V is TRBV5-4 and J is TRBJ1-2, with no clear D. Trimming took off 4 bases at V and 8 bases at J, with 15 bases between the two ends. Germline-derived CDR1 and CDR2 are SGHNT and YYREEE (reference sequence). The CDR3 has 13 amino acids. The DNA of the CDR3 is TGTGCCAGCAGCACATGGGCGGGAGGAGGCTACACCTTC. Protein: CASSTWAGGGYTF.

As for this clonotype: An end of the junction does not agree with germline; a read error may underlie this. The J gene is TRBJ1-2, the V gene TRBV7-2; 7 nucleotides line up with TRBD1. The CDR3 has 15 amino acids. CDR1 is SGHTA, CDR2 FQGNSA, per germline. In DNA form, the CDR3 reads TGTGCCAGCAGCTTAGAAGTCAGGGGGACAGATGGCTACGCCTTC. This sequence encodes CASSLEVRGTDGYAF.

CDR3: CASSLQGARVQPQHF. The CDR3 region has the DNA TGTGCCAGCAGCCTACAGGGAGCGCGGGTTCAGCCCCAGCATTTT. The chain employs TRBV7-2 and TRBJ1-5, with D possibly TRBD1 on 6 matching bases. Germline CDR1 reads SGHTA; CDR2 reads FQGNSA. V dropped 5 bases and J dropped 6 bases, with 17 bases sitting between them. The CDR3 runs to 15 residues.

J is TRBJ2-3 and V is TRBV11-3; D unclear. CDR3 length: 14 residues. CDR1 and CDR2 from the germline V gene are SGHNT and YENEEA. Trimming left V 0 bases short and J 0 bases short, with 4 bases between. In DNA, the CDR3 is TGTGCCAGCAGCTTAGATCGAAGCACAGATACGCAGTATTTT. It specifies CASSLDRSTDTQYF.

Worth noting for this clonotype: No conserved phenylalanine or tryptophan ends this CDR3, so it is likely a read error. The chain carries TRBV11-2 and TRBJ2-7, with a weak D call TRBD1 (6 bases). V lost 3 bases and J 6 bases, leaving 12 bases between the germline ends. The CDR3 length is 13 residues. Per germline, CDR1 SGHAT and CDR2 FQNNGV. The CDR3 nucleotides read TGTGCCAGCAGCTTTGGCAGCAGGGGCGAGCAGTACCTC. Its translation: CASSFGSRGEQYL.

The J gene is TRBJ1-2, the V gene TRBV20-1, with D hard to call. Between the trimmed V and J ends, which lost 2 bases and 4 bases, there was a span of 11 bases. This CDR3 contains 13 residues. CDR1 is DFQATT, CDR2 SNEGSKA, per germline (reference sequence). The CDR3 reads CSARHGRSYGYTF. DNA for the CDR3: TGCAGTGCTAGACATGGCAGAAGCTATGGCTACACCTTC.

There are many counts of this clonotype. V gene TRBV2 combines with J gene TRBJ1-5; TRBD1 matches at 7 bases. After removal of 5 bases from V and 2 bases from J, the junction contained 6 bases not matched to a gene. The CDR3 is made up of 15 amino acids. Germline V gives CDR1 SNHLY, CDR2 FYNNEI. The CDR3 here is CASSPDRNGNQPQHF. CDR3 DNA sequence: TGTGCCAGCAGTCCGGACAGGAACGGCAATCAGCCCCAGCATTTT.

This clonotype has a count of ten or more. This chain uses TRBV12-3 or TRBV12-4 with TRBJ1-2; D gene uncertain. Trimming shortened V by 6 bases and J by 7 bases, and 21 bases separated the two germline ends. This CDR3 is 15 amino acids long. CDR3: CASSSSPGGFFGYTF. The CDR3 DNA follows: TGTGCCAGCAGCTCCAGCCCCGGTGGGTTCTTTGGCTACACCTTC.

The chain combines TRBV11-2 with TRBJ1-2, with D unresolved. The CDR3 covers 14 residues. Germline lookup yields CDR1 SGHAT and CDR2 FQNNGV. The germline V and J ends were trimmed by 5 bases and 4 bases, with 14 bases remaining between them. CDR3 region: CASSPIRTPYGYTF. CDR3 sequence (DNA): TGTGCCAGCAGCCCTATTCGGACGCCCTATGGCTACACCTTC.

This chain joins TRBV20-1 and TRBJ2-1; the D gene is possibly TRBD2 (6 bases). The germline CDR1 and CDR2 sequences are DFQATT and SNEGSKA (reference sequence). This CDR3 spans 14 amino acids. Trimming removed 3 bases from V and 0 bases from J, with 9 bases in between. The CDR3 coding sequence is TGCAGTGCTAGCGGGAGAGGCTCCTACAATGAGCAGTTCTTC. This translates into CSASGRGSYNEQFF.

This clonotype came up many times. The V gene is TRBV19, the J gene TRBJ1-1; D is possibly TRBD1 (5 bases). The CDR3 is 15 amino acids. Trimming removed 5 bases at V and 1 base at J, with 14 bases between. Germline CDR1 and CDR2: LNHDA and SQIVND (reference sequence). In nucleotides, the CDR3 is TGTGCCAGTAGTGCGACAGCCTCCTGGAACACTGAAGCTTTCTTT. It encodes CASSATASWNTEAFF. Looking up the rest from reference TRBV19 and TRBJ1-1 gives the full variable domain: DGGITQSPKYLFRKEGQNVTLSCEQNLNHDAMYWYRQDPGQGLRLIYYSQIVNDFQKGDIAEGYSVSREKKESFPLTVTSAQKNPTAFYLCASSATASWNTEAFFGQGTRLTVV.